This T cell receptor (beta chain) derives from a study of cytomegalovirus exposure and HLA in healthy donors. The V gene's germline CDR1 is GTSNPN and CDR2 SVGIG (reference sequence). This CDR3 is 14 amino acids long. The V gene end was trimmed by 2 bases and the J gene end by 5 bases; junction bases not matched to a gene: 7. 13 Jbeta primers and 60 Vbeta primers were used for the PCR. Assay: immunoSEQ multiplex PCR; the TCRdb copy retains only in-frame clones and omits some. The repertoire holds around 130,000 clones, with 70% to 85% as singletons. The chain couples TRBV30 to TRBJ2-7; 9 bases agree with TRBD2. The sample consisted of PBMCs. This TCR was recovered from a woman aged 18 to 35 in good health and CMV-seropositive. The CDR3 here is CAWSQDSGGHEQYF. The CDR3 DNA reads as TGTGCCTGGAGTCAGGATAGCGGGGGCCACGAGCAGTACTTC.